This T cell receptor (beta chain) was captured in a study of cytomegalovirus exposure and HLA in healthy donors. The V segment lost 6 bases and the J segment 9 bases; nucleotides outside the gene matches: 7. Per the germline V gene, CDR1 is MDHEN and CDR2 is SYDVKM. This CDR3 comprises 13 residues. The primer mix had 60 Vbeta and 13 Jbeta primers. Here immunoSEQ multiplex PCR was the method, and the copy in TCRdb shows in-frame clones only, minus some. The profile shows under 45,000 clones, approximately 70% of them singletons. The sample consisted of PBMCs. The V call is TRBV28, the J call TRBJ2-1, with 8 bases fitting TRBD2. This TCR was sampled from a man younger than 45 in good health and CMV-seronegative. CDR3 region: CASSRGGAPEQFF. CDR3 coding DNA: TGTGCCAGCAGCCGGGGGGGGGCCCCTGAGCAGTTCTTC.